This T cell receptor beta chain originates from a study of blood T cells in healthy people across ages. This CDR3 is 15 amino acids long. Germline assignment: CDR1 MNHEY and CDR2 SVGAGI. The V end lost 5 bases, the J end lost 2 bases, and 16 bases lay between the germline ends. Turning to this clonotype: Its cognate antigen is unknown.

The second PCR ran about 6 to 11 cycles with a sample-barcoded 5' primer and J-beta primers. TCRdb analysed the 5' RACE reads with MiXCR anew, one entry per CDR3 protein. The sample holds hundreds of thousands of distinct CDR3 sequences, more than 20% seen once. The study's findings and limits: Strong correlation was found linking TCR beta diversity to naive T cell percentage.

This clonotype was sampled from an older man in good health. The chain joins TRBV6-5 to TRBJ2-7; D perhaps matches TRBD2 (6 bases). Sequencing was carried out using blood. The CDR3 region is CASSKPGTATYEQYF. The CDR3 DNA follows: TGTGCCAGCAGTAAACCCGGGACTGCGACCTACGAGCAGTACTTC.